These 13 T cell receptor beta chains originate from one sample sequenced in a study of human CD4 T cells and Enterobacteriaceae. The memory gate held CD4+ cells that were not CD45RA+CCR7+CD95- naive cells, over 98% pure. Sequencing used immunoSEQ multiplex PCR; TCRdb keeps in-frame clones, though not all of them. This table has tens of thousands of clones, approximately 82% appearing once. Sequencing input: memory CD4+ T cells from blood. The origin of the receptors is a human donor in good health.

V gene TRBV5-5 combines with J gene TRBJ2-7; D uncertain. CDR1 and CDR2 (germline): SGHKS, YYEKEE (reference sequence). The length of the CDR3 is 16 residues. V was pared by 3 bases and J by 7 bases, with 23 bases between. The CDR3 region has the DNA TGTGCCAGCAGCTGGAGTGTCGAGGTAGGGATTGGAGAGCAGTACTTC. Translated, it gives CASSWSVEVGIGEQYF.

The CDR3: CASSRGFTSTDTQYF. As DNA, the CDR3 is TGTGCCAGCAGCCGAGGTTTCACTAGCACAGATACGCAGTATTTT. The V call is TRBV5-6, the J call TRBJ2-3, with D unclear. This CDR3 has 15 residues. Germline V gene sequence: CDR1 SGHDT, CDR2 YYEEEE. The V gene lost 4 bases and the J gene lost 0 bases, with 12 bases spanning the gap.

J is TRBJ1-2 and V is TRBV25-1, with D perhaps TRBD1 (5 bases). This CDR3 is built from 13 residues. V lost 8 bases to trimming and J lost 8 bases, with 18 bases between them. Germline CDR1 reads MGHDK; CDR2 reads SYGVNS. The CDR3 loop reads CASATGLTAGYTF. The CDR3 nucleotides are TGTGCCAGCGCCACGGGACTCACGGCCGGCTACACCTTC.

V usage is TRBV18 and J usage is TRBJ1-4; perhaps TRBD1 as D (6 bases). Germline V lookup: CDR1 KGHSH, CDR2 LQKENI. Trimming took off 8 bases at V and 7 bases at J, with 17 bases between the two ends. The CDR3 has 14 residues. The CDR3 nucleotides read TGTGCCAGCGCCCCGGGGGCGGTCGGTGAAAAACTGTTTTTT. Protein sequence: CASAPGAVGEKLFF. Together with reference TRBV18 and TRBJ1-4, the CDR3 gives the full variable domain: NAGVMQNPRHLVRRRGQEARLRCSPMKGHSHVYWYRQLPEEGLKFMVYLQKENIIDESGMPKERFSAEFPKEGPSILRIQQVVRGDSAAYFCASAPGAVGEKLFFGSGTQLSVL.

The rearrangement uses TRBV25-1 and TRBJ2-1, with 10 bases identical to TRBD2. Germline assignment: CDR1 MGHDK and CDR2 SYGVNS. The CDR3 has 15 amino acids. With V trimmed by 2 bases and J by 2 bases, 0 bases remained unmatched. The CDR3 nucleotides are TGTGCCAGCAGTGAACTAGCGGGAGCCTACAATGAGCAGTTCTTC. This codes for CASSELAGAYNEQFF.

The chain joins TRBV30 to TRBJ2-1; D is uncertain. The CDR3 has 11 amino acids. V lost 5 bases to trimming and J lost 4 bases, with 6 bases between them. Germline V gives CDR1 GTSNPN, CDR2 SVGIG (reference sequence). The CDR3 DNA sequence: TGTGCCTGGTCTGGGTACAATGAGCAGTTCTTC. Translating gives CAWSGYNEQFF.

The chain uses TRBV30 and TRBJ1-2, with no clear D. The CDR3 extends over 13 amino acids. Germline CDR1 is GTSNPN and CDR2 is SVGIG (reference sequence). V shed 0 bases and J shed 5 bases, with 10 bases lying between them. CDR3 residues: CAWSVQSLYGYTF. The DNA of the CDR3 is TGTGCCTGGAGTGTACAGAGTCTGTATGGCTACACCTTC.

This clone came up a few times. The chain employs TRBV4-1 and TRBJ2-7; D remains unclear. Per germline, CDR1 MGHRA and CDR2 YSYEKL. With 4 bases removed from V and 4 bases from J, the gap between germline ends came to 11 bases. The CDR3 is 13 amino acids. The CDR3 region is CASSLDRRYEQYF. The CDR3 DNA is TGCGCCAGCAGCCTAGATAGACGGTACGAGCAGTACTTC.

In this sample, this clone turned up once. The V and J genes are TRBV11-3 and TRBJ2-3; TRBD2 is a possible D gene (6 bases). CDR1 and CDR2 (germline): SGHNT, YENEEA. V was trimmed by 2 bases and J by 5 bases, leaving 14 bases between them. This CDR3 is 15 amino acids long. The CDR3 is CASSLSGGIEDTQYF. The DNA of the CDR3 is TGTGCCAGCAGCTTATCCGGCGGGATTGAAGATACGCAGTATTTT. Drawing the rest from reference TRBV11-3 and TRBJ2-3, the complete variable domain is EAGVVQSPRYKIIEKKQPVAFWCNPISGHNTLYWYLQNLGQGPELLIRYENEEAVDDSQLPKDRFSAERLKGVDSTLKIQPAELGDSAVYLCASSLSGGIEDTQYFGPGTRLTVL.

The V gene is TRBV7-6, the J gene TRBJ2-6, with 8 positions matching TRBD2. The CDR3 has 15 residues. Per the germline V gene, CDR1 is SGHVS and CDR2 is FNYEAQ. With 6 bases clipped from V and 2 bases from J, the junction kept 3 bases outside the gene matches. CDR3 sequence reads: CASSSGGTGANVLTF. The CDR3 nucleotides read TGTGCCAGCAGTTCGGGAGGGACTGGGGCCAACGTCCTGACTTTC.

The J gene is TRBJ2-3, the V gene TRBV6-4, with D possibly being TRBD1 (5 bases). Germline loops: CDR1 MRHNA, CDR2 SNTAGT. CDR3 length: 13 residues. Trimming took 6 bases from V and 6 from J, leaving 13 bases between them. CDR3 DNA: TGTGCCAGCAGCTCGGGCGCAGGGGATACGCAGTATTTT. It encodes CASSSGAGDTQYF.

The gene calls are TRBV2 and TRBJ2-7; a possible D gene is TRBD1 (6 bases). This CDR3 comprises 16 residues. Germline V lookup: CDR1 SNHLY, CDR2 FYNNEI. Trimming stripped 2 bases from V and 2 bases from J, with 16 bases between. This chain's CDR3 is CASSESGARGPYEQYF. Here the CDR3 DNA reads TGTGCCAGCAGTGAAAGTGGGGCCAGGGGTCCCTACGAGCAGTACTTC.

The V gene is TRBV2, the J gene TRBJ2-5, with a weak D call TRBD2 (5 bases). V lost 6 bases, J lost 5 bases, and 10 bases lay in between. CDR3 length: 12 residues. Germline V gene lookup returns CDR1 SNHLY and CDR2 FYNNEI. CDR3 sequence (DNA): TGTGCCAGCAGGAGGGCTTCCGAGACCCAGTACTTC. This codes for CASRRASETQYF.